The sequence of this T cell receptor beta chain was determined in a study of blood T cell repertoires in COVID-19. Whole-study context: Sources were T cells, B-cell-depleted T cells, or PBMCs; the material itself was cDNA or gDNA.

In the source study's methods: Reference gene primer amplification gave estimated nucleated cell counts. Using immunoSEQ multiplex PCR, the repertoire was profiled, and TCRdb retains in-frame clones only, with some absent. V and J calls and clone size are as listed in that table; D and trimming were resolved from the DNA. The sample consists of 250,000 to 300,000 clones, 75% to 90% of them appearing once. V was trimmed by 0 bases and J by 1 base, leaving 12 bases between them. The CDR3 consists of 17 residues. In germline, CDR1 is WNHNN, CDR2 SYGVQD (reference sequence). Sequencing input: peripheral blood. This clonotype was sampled from an older woman with acute or convalescent COVID-19. J is TRBJ2-2 and V is TRBV10-1; weak D call: TRBD1 (5 bases). In DNA form, the CDR3 reads TGCGCCAGCAGTGAGTCGCGCGTGGGGCAGAACACCGGGGAGCTGTTTTTT. Translating it yields CASSESRVGQNTGELFF.